A selection of T cell receptor beta chains follows, all from one sample in a study of identical twins. TCRdb ran MiXCR on the 5' RACE reads and lists one entry per CDR3 protein. The table includes 500,000 to 650,000 distinct CDR3 sequences, under 25% detected once. This same sample was also part of a study on yellow fever vaccine responses in identical twins.

The specimen was CD4+ T cells sorted from blood. These receptors all stem from a woman aged 18-29 years in good health. CDR3s include the opening cysteine and the closing phenylalanine or tryptophan. The D gene is left open where the match is weak. Only part of the rows carry a size: once, few, many, or a class if the clone is expanded.

>TRBJ1-6|.|.|TRBV5-1
TGCGCCAGCAGCTTGGTTCCAGGGGATCATTCACCCCTCCACTTT
CASSLVPGDHSPLHF
>TRBJ2-3|.|.|TRBV15
TGTGCCACCAGCAGAGTTATGGATACGCAGTATTTT
CATSRVMDTQYF
>TRBJ2-6|.|.|TRBV7-9
TGTGCCAGCACCCTCTCTGGGGCCAACGTCCTGACTTTC
CASTLSGANVLTF
>TRBJ2-5|many|TRBD1|TRBV20-1
TGCAGTGCTAGACTAGCCGGGACAGGGGGAGAGACCCAGTACTTC
CSARLAGTGGETQYF
>TRBJ1-6|few|.|TRBV5-1
TGCGCCAGCAGCCCGACGACAACCTCCTATAATTCACCCCTCCACTTT
CASSPTTTSYNSPLHF
>TRBJ2-1|few|TRBD2|TRBV6-2/TRBV6-3
TGTGCCAGCAGAAAAGCGGGAGGGGTGCCCTACAATGAGCAGTTCTTC
CASRKAGGVPYNEQFF
>TRBJ1-2|.|TRBD1|TRBV24-1
TGTGCCACCAGTGAGGCCGGGACAGGGGTTTTTGGCTACACCTTC
CATSEAGTGVFGYTF
>TRBJ2-3|.|TRBD1|TRBV4-1
TGCGCCAGCAGCCAAGAGCAGGGACAGAGGCAGTATTTT
CASSQEQGQRQYF
>TRBJ2-1|few|.|TRBV7-8
TGTGCCAGCAGCCCACCTGGGAGGGGGGCATACAATGAGCAGTTCTTC
CASSPPGRGAYNEQFF
>TRBJ2-7|.|.|TRBV19
TGTGCCAGTAGTGGAAACGCTCCCACCTACGAGCAGTACTTC
CASSGNAPTYEQYF
>TRBJ2-1|few|.|TRBV20-1
TGCAGTGCTAGTAAGTCGGGGACGAATGAGCAGTTCTTC
CSASKSGTNEQFF
>TRBJ2-2|few|TRBD1|TRBV12-3/TRBV12-4
TGTGCCAGCAGCTGGTCGGACAGGGATAACACCGGGGAGCTGTTTTTT
CASSWSDRDNTGELFF
>TRBJ2-4|.|.|TRBV28
TGTGCCAGCAGTCCCGGACATATCATAGCCAAAAACATTCAGTACTTC
CASSPGHIIAKNIQYF
>TRBJ2-6|few|.|TRBV20-1
TGCAGTGCCCCAAGAAGGACACTCGAACACTCTGGGGCCAACGTCCTGACTTTC
CSAPRRTLEHSGANVLTF
>TRBJ2-7|.|.|TRBV6-1
TGTGCCAGCAGTGAACTGGAGGGCAAGCAGTACTTC
CASSELEGKQYF
>TRBJ2-1|few|.|TRBV28
TGTGCCAGCAGTTCCGGTTTAGTAGGCTCTGGTGAGCAGTTCTTC
CASSSGLVGSGEQFF
>TRBJ2-5|.|.|TRBV20-1
TGCAGTGCACCGACAGGCGGAGAGACCCAGTACTTC
CSAPTGGETQYF
>TRBJ2-5|many|TRBD2|TRBV12-3/TRBV12-4
TGTGCCAGCAGTTTAGGGGTTACTAGCGGCCAAGAGACCCAGTACTTC
CASSLGVTSGQETQYF
>TRBJ2-1|few|.|TRBV7-2
TGTGCCAGCAGCCTGGGCCCCGGCTATGAGCAGTTCTTC
CASSLGPGYEQFF
>TRBJ2-1|.|TRBD2|TRBV20-1
TGCAGTGCTAGTTATAGCGGGGGGGTTAATGAGCAGTTCTTC
CSASYSGGVNEQFF
>TRBJ1-2|.|.|TRBV25-1
TGTGCCAGCAGGTCTCCAGGAGGCTACACCTTC
CASRSPGGYTF
>TRBJ2-7|.|TRBD2|TRBV5-4
TGTGCCAGCAGCTTTCGACTAGCGGGAGATCACGAGCAGTACTTC
CASSFRLAGDHEQYF
>TRBJ2-7|few|.|TRBV2
TGTGCCAGCAGTGATTCAGGACTCATAGGATACGAGCAGTACTTC
CASSDSGLIGYEQYF
>TRBJ1-4|few|.|TRBV5-6
TGTGCCAGCAGCTTACGACCACCCGCAGGGGCATATGAAAAACTGTTTTTT
CASSLRPPAGAYEKLFF
>TRBJ2-1|.|.|TRBV6-6
TGTGCCAGCAGCCCCCAGCTCTATGAGCAGTTCTTC
CASSPQLYEQFF
>TRBJ2-5|.|.|TRBV28
TGTGCCAGCAGTTCGCGACAGATTCAAGAGACCCAGTACTTC
CASSSRQIQETQYF
>TRBJ2-7|.|TRBD1|TRBV10-3
TGTGCCAGCGGGACAACAGGGGGTCTGTACGAGCAGTACTTC
CASGTTGGLYEQYF
>TRBJ2-5|.|TRBD2|TRBV6-5
TGTGCCAGCAGTTACCAGAGGTCTAGCGGGGACCAAGAGACCCAGTACTTC
CASSYQRSSGDQETQYF
>TRBJ2-5|.|TRBD1|TRBV12-3/TRBV12-4
TGTGCCAGCAGCACGGGACAGGGGGGGCTCTTGACCCAGTACTTC
CASSTGQGGLLTQYF
>TRBJ2-1|once|.|TRBV6-4
TGTGCCAGCAGTGACGCGAGCGGTTTCTACAATGAGCAGTTCTTC
CASSDASGFYNEQFF
>TRBJ2-1|.|.|TRBV3-1
TGTGCCAGCAGCCATCTTGGAGACAATGAGCAGTTCTTC
CASSHLGDNEQFF
>TRBJ1-6|.|.|TRBV12-3/TRBV12-4
TGTGCCAGCACCGTGGGGGACTCTCATTCACCCCTCCACTTT
CASTVGDSHSPLHF
>TRBJ1-3|.|TRBD1|TRBV5-6
TGTGCCAGCAGCAAAAATAACCGACAGGGGCTTGGAAACACCATATATTTT
CASSKNNRQGLGNTIYF
>TRBJ2-1|few|TRBD1|TRBV9
TGTGCCAGCAGCGTGACAGGGGGCGCGGGGAATGAGCAGTTCTTC
CASSVTGGAGNEQFF
>TRBJ2-7|.|.|TRBV27
TGTGCCAGCGGGGGCAAATACGCGGGATCCCACGAGCAGTACTTC
CASGGKYAGSHEQYF
>TRBJ1-2|many|.|TRBV5-1
TGCGCCAGCAGCCCGGGACTTAACTATGGCTACACCTTC
CASSPGLNYGYTF
>TRBJ2-3|many|.|TRBV28
TGTGCCAGCAGTTTAAGGCAGGGTCTCCACACAGATACGCAGTATTTT
CASSLRQGLHTDTQYF
>TRBJ2-1|.|TRBD2|TRBV6-5
TGTGCCAGCAGTTACTCGATAATAGCGGGACCTGAGCAGTTCTTC
CASSYSIIAGPEQFF
>TRBJ1-2|few|.|TRBV19
TGTGCCAGTAGTATGAGGGTTCCCGCTGTCGATGGCTACACCTTC
CASSMRVPAVDGYTF
>TRBJ1-2|many|.|TRBV12-3/TRBV12-4
TGTGCCAGCAGCTTACTTAACTATGGCTACACCTTC
CASSLLNYGYTF
>TRBJ2-1|few|TRBD2|TRBV4-2
TGTGCCAGCAGCCAAGATGGGACTAGCGTGAATGAGCAGTTCTTC
CASSQDGTSVNEQFF
>TRBJ1-6|.|TRBD1|TRBV15
TGTGCCACCAGCAGAGACAGGGACAGCAATTCACCCCTCCACTTT
CATSRDRDSNSPLHF
>TRBJ2-2|few|.|TRBV14
TGTGCCAGCAGCCCTATATCGAACACCGGGGAGCTGTTTTTT
CASSPISNTGELFF
>TRBJ1-1|few|TRBD1|TRBV3-1
TGTGCCAGCAGCCAGAGACAGGGTACGGGCACTGAAGCTTTCTTT
CASSQRQGTGTEAFF
>TRBJ2-3|few|TRBD2|TRBV5-1
TGCGCCAGCAGCTTGGATGGCGGGAGGGCCCTAGATACGCAGTATTTT
CASSLDGGRALDTQYF
>TRBJ2-2|.|TRBD1|TRBV4-1
TGCGCCAGCAGCCAAGAATACAGGGGCGCGAACACCGGGGAGCTGTTTTTT
CASSQEYRGANTGELFF
>TRBJ1-3|.|.|TRBV27
TGTGCCAGCGCAGGGCGCTCTGGAAACACCATATATTTT
CASAGRSGNTIYF
>TRBJ2-2|few|.|TRBV20-1
TGCAGTGCTACGGGTCGAGCACCCGGGGAGCTGTTTTTT
CSATGRAPGELFF
>TRBJ2-5|.|TRBD1|TRBV12-3/TRBV12-4
TGTGCCAGCAGTAGGACAGGGGCAAGGCGGGAGCTAAAAGAGACCCAGTACTTC
CASSRTGARRELKETQYF
>TRBJ2-7|.|.|TRBV20-1
TGCAGTGCTAGTCTTCTCTACGAGCAGTACTTC
CSASLLYEQYF
>TRBJ2-5|.|TRBD1|TRBV11-1
TGTGCCAGCAGCTCATTGACAGGGAGTCTCTTGGGCCAAGAGACCCAGTACTTC
CASSSLTGSLLGQETQYF
>TRBJ1-1|.|.|TRBV12-3/TRBV12-4
TGTGCCAGCAGCCGCCTGTGGGGGGGCACTGAAGCTTTCTTT
CASSRLWGGTEAFF